This T cell receptor beta chain derives from a study of CD8 T cells in Susac syndrome. The RNA input was roughly 0.45 to 1 ug, and it was reverse transcribed with random hexamers. MiXCR was run by TCRdb on the immunoSEQ multiplex PCR reads, yielding one entry per CDR3 protein. The sample holds around 280,000 distinct CDR3 sequences; roughly nine tenths are singletons and the top ten take about 0.07%. Germline CDR1 GTSNPN, CDR2 SVGIG (reference sequence). The CDR3 has 11 amino acids. Trimming pared 2 bases from V and 11 bases from J, leaving 12 bases between. The chain links TRBV30 to TRBJ1-1; tentative D call: TRBD1 (6 bases). Sequencing input: CD4+ T cells from PBMCs. The sequence derives from a human donor with multiple sclerosis. CDR3 bases: TGTGCCTGGAGTTCGCCAGGGGTGGCTTTCTTT. Translation gives CAWSSPGVAFF.